This T cell receptor beta chain was recorded in a study of blood T cell repertoires in COVID-19. Study information: T cells, B-cell-depleted T cells, or PBMCs provided the cDNA or gDNA that served as material.

The CDR3 sequence is 13 residues long. V was shortened by 8 bases and J by 5 bases, with 16 bases between the two germline ends. Germline V CDR1 and CDR2: MDHEN, SYDVKM. Individuals drawn from 20 to 30 US areas were roughly 18 to 95 years old. Assignments of participants to cohorts depended upon their own reported clinical history. TCRdb keeps only in-frame clones here, not all; method: immunoSEQ multiplex PCR. The sample consists of about 200,000 clones, roughly 86% of them appearing once. This TCR derives from a man aged 35 to 55 with acute COVID-19. This chain uses TRBV28 with TRBJ2-7; possible D gene TRBD1, 5 bases. The source material was PBMCs or T cells enriched from blood (not recorded which). This CDR3 is CASGNPDTHEQYF. The CDR3 coding sequence is TGTGCCAGCGGAAACCCGGACACCCACGAGCAGTACTTC.